A single sample is the source of the 18 T cell receptor beta chains below, sequenced in a study of CD8 T cells in Susac syndrome. Random hexamers primed reverse transcription of about 0.45 to 1 ug RNA. TCRdb called the immunoSEQ multiplex PCR reads again in MiXCR, with one record for every CDR3 protein. The sample lists 150,000 to 180,000 distinct CDR3 sequences; 85% to 95% were seen once. The specimen sequenced was CD4+ T cells from PBMCs. These receptors were taken from a human donor with Susac syndrome.

The chain joins TRBV20-1 to TRBJ1-2; tentative D call: TRBD1 (6 bases). Germline V gene data show CDR1 as DFQATT and CDR2 as SNEGSKA (reference sequence). V was pared by 5 bases and J by 4 bases, with 11 bases between. The CDR3 runs to 12 residues. This chain's CDR3 is CSAPQGLYGYTF. CDR3 sequence (DNA): TGCAGTGCTCCACAGGGTCTCTATGGCTACACCTTC.

The J gene is TRBJ2-5, the V gene TRBV3-1; a possible D gene is TRBD2 (5 bases). Germline assignment: CDR1 LGHDT and CDR2 YNNKEL (reference sequence). Trimming removed 0 bases from V and 6 bases from J, with 11 bases in between. The CDR3 runs 14 residues. CDR3: CASSQEERFKTQYF. Written as DNA, the CDR3 is TGTGCCAGCAGCCAAGAAGAGCGGTTCAAGACCCAGTACTTC.

The chain carries TRBV7-2 and TRBJ1-3; D remains unclear. The CDR3 consists of 13 residues. V was clipped by 5 bases and J by 4 bases, with 9 bases between them. From germline, CDR1 is SGHTA and CDR2 FQGNSA. The CDR3 DNA reads as TGTGCCAGCAGCCCCAGTCAGGGAAACACCATATATTTT. Encoded protein: CASSPSQGNTIYF.

The V and J genes are TRBV7-9 and TRBJ2-7, with 7 bases aligning to TRBD2. This CDR3 comprises 17 residues. V lost 4 bases and J lost 0; bases outside the gene matches: 12. Germline CDR1 is SEHNR and CDR2 is FQNEAQ (reference sequence). The CDR3 DNA follows: TGTGCCAGCAGCTCGTGGGGGGGGGAATCAAGCTCCTACGAGCAGTACTTC. Its protein product is CASSSWGGESSSYEQYF.

The chain joins TRBV9 to TRBJ2-5; 10 positions match TRBD1. CDR3 length: 15 amino acids. Germline CDR1 SGDLS, CDR2 YYNGEE. V lost 2 bases, J lost 7 bases, and 8 bases stayed unmatched. CDR3 sequence (DNA): TGTGCCAGCAGCGTGACGGGACAGGGGATAGTGACCCAGTACTTC. Its translation is CASSVTGQGIVTQYF.

In DNA, the CDR3 is TGCAGTGCTAGGATGGCAGAGGGCGGGAATCAGCCCCAGCATTTT. Protein: CSARMAEGGNQPQHF. The J gene is TRBJ1-5, the V gene TRBV20-1; D gene ambiguous. The V and J ends lost 3 bases and 4 bases respectively, with 16 bases between them. Germline CDR1 is DFQATT and CDR2 is SNEGSKA (reference sequence). The length of the CDR3 is 15 residues.

This sequence joins TRBV12-3 or TRBV12-4 and TRBJ2-5; TRBD2 matches 11 bases. The CDR3 is made up of 16 amino acids. The V gene end was trimmed by 5 bases and the J gene end by 3 bases; junction bases not matched to a gene: 8. CDR3 sequence (DNA): TGTGCCAGCAGTCTCTCACTAGCGGGGGTAAAAGAGACCCAGTACTTC. It encodes CASSLSLAGVKETQYF.

V gene TRBV20-1 combines with J gene TRBJ1-6; D not certain. Trimming took off 0 bases at V and 10 bases at J, with 7 bases between the two ends. This CDR3 contains 12 residues. CDR1 is DFQATT and CDR2 is SNEGSKA in the germline V gene (reference sequence). CDR3 residues: CSARDGGSPLHF. The CDR3 DNA reads TGCAGTGCTAGAGATGGCGGGTCACCCCTCCACTTT.

The chain recombines TRBV7-6 with TRBJ2-2; 11 nucleotides line up with TRBD2. The CDR3 runs to 18 residues. V lost 3 bases, J lost 0 bases, and 6 bases stayed unmatched. Per the germline V gene, CDR1 is SGHVS and CDR2 is FNYEAQ. The CDR3 is CASSLGLAGGPNTGELFF. The CDR3 DNA follows: TGTGCCAGCAGCTTGGGCCTAGCGGGGGGACCGAACACCGGGGAGCTGTTTTTT.

The chain joins TRBV5-4 to TRBJ2-1; D is unresolved. Per germline, CDR1 SGHNT and CDR2 YYREEE (reference sequence). The CDR3 spans 14 residues. V was pared by 0 bases and J by 4 bases, with 8 bases between. CDR3 sequence reads: CASSLADGYNEQFF. The CDR3 bases are TGTGCCAGCAGCTTGGCCGACGGATACAATGAGCAGTTCTTC.

The CDR3, as DNA: TGTGCCAGCTCGCTAGCCATGGGGATGACCTACGAGCAGTACTTC. Translating gives CASSLAMGMTYEQYF. The chain joins TRBV18 to TRBJ2-7; perhaps TRBD2 as D (5 bases). The CDR3 is 15 amino acids. Trimming shortened V by 6 bases and J by 2 bases, and 17 bases separated the two germline ends. Germline values: CDR1 KGHSH, CDR2 LQKENI.

Here the CDR3 DNA reads TGCAGCGTGGTCCGGAATCGGGGGGACACTGAAGCTTTCTTT. Its translation is CSVVRNRGDTEAFF. This sequence joins TRBV29-1 and TRBJ1-1, with D perhaps matching TRBD1 (5 bases). Per the germline V gene, CDR1 is SQVTM and CDR2 is ANQGSEA. Trimming took off 6 bases at V and 3 bases at J, with 17 bases between the two ends. The CDR3 loop spans 14 amino acids.

The chain links TRBV27 to TRBJ1-5; no clear D gene. The CDR3 spans 14 residues. With 5 bases removed from V and 5 bases from J, the gap between germline ends came to 13 bases. CDR1 and CDR2 (germline): MNHEY, SMNVEV (reference sequence). The CDR3 nucleotides read TGTGCCAGCAGTCCTTATGGGGTGGATCAGCCCCAGCATTTT. It encodes CASSPYGVDQPQHF.

The chain links TRBV7-2 to TRBJ1-4; D remains ambiguous. The CDR3 runs 14 residues. V gave up 3 bases and J gave up 0 bases, with 5 bases separating them. Germline CDR1 and CDR2: SGHTA and FQGNSA. The DNA of the CDR3 is TGTGCCAGCAGCTTTGGGACAACTAATGAAAAACTGTTTTTT. Translated, it gives CASSFGTTNEKLFF.

The CDR3 coding sequence is TGTGCCAGCAGTTTAGTCTACGAGCAGTACTTC. As protein: CASSLVYEQYF. This rearrangement joins TRBV12-3 or TRBV12-4 to TRBJ2-7; D unclear. The germline V and J ends were trimmed by 1 base and 3 bases, with 1 base remaining between them. This CDR3 comprises 11 residues.

V is TRBV7-2 and J is TRBJ1-2; 7 bases line up with TRBD1. Germline CDR1 and CDR2: SGHTA and FQGNSA. This CDR3 contains 12 residues. V dropped 5 bases and J dropped 7; count of bases not matched to a gene: 4. The CDR3 nucleotides read TGTGCCAGCAGCCGCAGGGGGGGTGGCTACACCTTC. It codes for CASSRRGGGYTF.

The chain uses TRBV6-2 or TRBV6-3 and TRBJ2-1, with 8 positions matching TRBD1. Germline-derived CDR1 and CDR2 are MNHEY and SVGEGT. The CDR3 consists of 15 residues. The trim removed 6 bases at V and 4 bases at J, leaving 8 bases unmatched. Here the CDR3 reads CASSSSGGFYNEQFF. CDR3 nucleotide sequence: TGTGCCAGCAGCTCCTCAGGGGGCTTTTACAATGAGCAGTTCTTC.

The table lists this clonotype with a count of one. The CDR3 reads CSVEGPGSSYNEQFF. DNA of the CDR3: TGCAGCGTTGAAGGTCCTGGGAGCTCCTACAATGAGCAGTTCTTC. The genes are TRBV29-1 and TRBJ2-1; weak D call: TRBD2 (5 bases). V lost 1 base and J lost 0, with 10 bases in between. The CDR3 is 15 residues long. Germline V CDR1 and CDR2: SQVTM, ANQGSEA.